The entry below gives a single TCR beta chain sequence along with its context. The CDR3 loop spans 13 amino acids. CDR1 is SNHLY, CDR2 FYNNEI, per germline. Trimming at V came to 6 bases and at J to 8 bases, leaving 9 bases not matched to a gene. This record comes from a study of blood T cell repertoires in COVID-19. In the study overall: Researchers got acute and convalescent COVID-19 samples from the United States, Italy and Spain. The cDNA or gDNA used as material had been derived from T cells, B-cell-depleted T cells, or PBMCs.

Study processing details: How many nucleated cells were present was estimated from reference gene primer amplification. Measured with immunoSEQ multiplex PCR; TCRdb has only the in-frame clones, and not every one. Clone size and V and J calls were adopted from that table, with D and trimming inferred from the DNA. The sample lists some 250,000 clones; around nine tenths were seen once. This clonotype was obtained from a woman in her 70s with active or convalescent COVID-19. Sequencing was performed on peripheral blood. The genes are TRBV2 and TRBJ1-2; 7 nucleotides match TRBD1. The CDR3 nucleotides read TGTGCCAGCAGACAGGGGCCGCCGGGAGGCTACACCTTC. Protein: CASRQGPPGGYTF.